A selection of T cell receptor beta chains follows, all from one sample in a study of radiation and T cells in renal cell carcinoma. The assay was immunoSEQ multiplex PCR, and TCRdb's table has in-frame clones only and misses some. The sample records around 170,000 clones, around 90% being singletons. The input for sequencing was blood, taken from a patient whose treatment included radiotherapy and nephrectomy. The receptors here all came from a woman aged 45 to 65 with renal cell carcinoma. Each CDR3 is given with its conserved first and last residue. Fields, in order: J gene, V gene, clone size, D gene, CDR3 DNA, CDR3 protein. The D gene is left open where the match is weak. The listing skips clone size in some rows; elsewhere it reads once, few, many or a size class.

TRBJ1-6	TRBV27	NA	TRBD1	TGTGCCAGCAAGCCCTCGGACAGGGGTTATTCACCCCTCCACTTT	CASKPSDRGYSPLHF
TRBJ1-5	TRBV19	NA	NA	TGTGCCAGTAGTGATGCTCGACGGATCAATCAGCCCCAGCATTTT	CASSDARRINQPQHF
TRBJ2-3	TRBV6-1	NA	TRBD2	TGTGCCAGCAGGTCGGGACTAGCGGGGTCAGATACGCAGTATTTT	CASRSGLAGSDTQYF
TRBJ1-2	TRBV2	NA	NA	TGTGCCAGCAGACGTTTCTATGGCTACACCTTC	CASRRFYGYTF
TRBJ1-2	TRBV28	NA	NA	TGTGCCAGCAGTCCTCCGATCAATCTAGGCTATGGCTACACCTTC	CASSPPINLGYGYTF
TRBJ1-6	TRBV25-1	NA	TRBD1	TGTGCCAGCAGTGAATCACAGGGGAATAATTCACCCCTCCACTTT	CASSESQGNNSPLHF
TRBJ1-5	TRBV4-1	NA	NA	TGCGCCAGCAGCCAAGCCCCTCCCCAGGTTTCGGATCAGCCCCAGCATTTT	CASSQAPPQVSDQPQHF
TRBJ1-1	TRBV5-1	NA	NA	TGCGCCAGCAGCTTGGATGGGGGGAGGAACACTGAAGCTTTCTTT	CASSLDGGRNTEAFF
TRBJ2-1	TRBV19	NA	NA	TGTGCCAGTAGTGACCCCGGGGAATACAATGAGCAGTTCTTC	CASSDPGEYNEQFF
TRBJ1-4	TRBV7-9	NA	TRBD1	TGTGCCAGCAGCCAAGGGGGCGTGAATGAAAAACTGTTTTTT	CASSQGGVNEKLFF
TRBJ2-1	TRBV5-8	NA	TRBD2	TGTGCCAGCAGCTTTCCGGGACTAGCAGCCAATGAGCAGTTCTTC	CASSFPGLAANEQFF
TRBJ2-3	TRBV13	once	NA	TGTGCCAGCAGCTTAGGAGGATCTACTAGCACAGATACGCAGTATTTT	CASSLGGSTSTDTQYF
TRBJ1-5	TRBV4-1	NA	TRBD1	TGCGCCAGCAGCCCACCCATTCGGACAGGGTTCAATCAGCCCCAGCATTTT	CASSPPIRTGFNQPQHF
TRBJ1-1	TRBV10-3	NA	TRBD1	TGTGCCATCCGGGACAGGGCTGAAGCTTTCTTT	CAIRDRAEAFF
TRBJ1-3	TRBV18	NA	NA	TGTGCCAGCTCCGAGTACTCTGGAAACACCATATATTTT	CASSEYSGNTIYF
TRBJ1-2	TRBV7-9	NA	NA	TGTGCCAGCAGCTCAACACAGATGGGCCTGGATGGCTACACCTTC	CASSSTQMGLDGYTF
TRBJ1-5	TRBV10-1	once	NA	TGCGCCAGCAGTGAGTCAGGGACTCAGCCCCAGCATTTT	CASSESGTQPQHF
TRBJ2-2	TRBV5-1	NA	NA	TGCGCCAGCAGCTTGGGCAGGGTCGAAACCGGGGAGCTGTTTTTT	CASSLGRVETGELFF
TRBJ1-5	TRBV18	NA	NA	TGTGCCAGCTCATCTTCCCGGACAGATCAGCCCCAGCATTTT	CASSSSRTDQPQHF
TRBJ1-3	TRBV13	NA	NA	TGTGCCAGCAGCTTAGGGGCGGGGGGACTGTCTGGAAACACCATATATTTT	CASSLGAGGLSGNTIYF
TRBJ1-5	TRBV6-1	NA	NA	TGTGCCAGCAGTAATAGTCCCGGAGATCAGCCCCAGCATTTT	CASSNSPGDQPQHF
TRBJ1-1	TRBV7-9	NA	TRBD1	TGTGCCACCGGGAAGGGGGCTGGAACTGAAGCTTTCTTT	CATGKGAGTEAFF
TRBJ1-3	TRBV10-3	NA	NA	TGTGCCATCAGTGGCCTAAGTGGGACTGGAAACACCATATATTTT	CAISGLSGTGNTIYF
TRBJ2-7	TRBV9	NA	NA	TGTGCCAGCAGCCCCAGCGGAGGCTCCCCCTACGAGCAGTACTTC	CASSPSGGSPYEQYF
TRBJ1-1	TRBV10-3	NA	NA	TGTGCCATCAGTATCCAGGGTCGGGACACTGAAGCTTTCTTT	CAISIQGRDTEAFF
TRBJ1-1	TRBV5-1	NA	TRBD1	TGCGCCAGCAGCTCGACAGGGGGTTGGACTGAAGCTTTCTTT	CASSSTGGWTEAFF
TRBJ1-2	TRBV2	NA	NA	TGTGCCAGCAGTACAGGCTACTCTGGCTACACCTTC	CASSTGYSGYTF
TRBJ2-3	TRBV5-6	few	TRBD2	TGTGCCAGCAGCATGAGAAAGTGGGGGGGAAGAAATACGCAGTATTTT	CASSMRKWGGRNTQYF
TRBJ1-1	TRBV5-4	NA	NA	TGTGCCAGCAGCTTGGACAGTTTGAACACTGAAGCTTTCTTT	CASSLDSLNTEAFF
TRBJ2-3	TRBV9	NA	TRBD2	TGTGCCAGCGCGAGCGGGGGGGCTGCAGATACGCAGTATTTT	CASASGGAADTQYF
TRBJ1-2	TRBV5-6	NA	NA	TGTGCCAGCAGCTTGCCTACGAGGGGCAGCTATGGCTACACCTTC	CASSLPTRGSYGYTF
TRBJ1-3	TRBV29-1	NA	NA	TGCAGCGCTACCGGGGGTATTGGAAACACCATATATTTT	CSATGGIGNTIYF
TRBJ2-7	TRBV5-1	NA	NA	TGCGCCAGCAGCTTGGTTGACAATTCCTACGAGCAGTACTTC	CASSLVDNSYEQYF
TRBJ1-1	TRBV9	few	TRBD1	TGTGCCAGCAGCGCGCCGGGACAGGGATATTCTGAAGCTTTCTTT	CASSAPGQGYSEAFF
TRBJ2-7	TRBV9	NA	TRBD1	TGTGCCAGCAGCGCCGGAGGACAGGGGTCCACCTACGAGCAGTACTTC	CASSAGGQGSTYEQYF
TRBJ1-1	TRBV6-5	NA	NA	TGTGCCAGCAGCCGGCAGGACTCGGGCACTGAAGCTTTCTTT	CASSRQDSGTEAFF
TRBJ1-4	TRBV6-5	NA	TRBD1	TGTGCCAGCAGTTACCGCCGCGGGACAGGGGGAGAAAAACTGTTTTTT	CASSYRRGTGGEKLFF
TRBJ2-5	TRBV11-2	NA	NA	TGTGCCAGCAGCTTAGAAGTCGAGCCCCCCAGAGAGACCCAGTACTTC	CASSLEVEPPRETQYF
TRBJ2-1	TRBV7-9	few	NA	TGTGCCAGCAGCTCCCGAGAAACCCTCAATGAGCAGTTCTTC	CASSSRETLNEQFF
TRBJ1-1	TRBV5-1	NA	TRBD1	TGCGCCAGCAGCACGACAGGGGAGAACACTGAAGCTTTCTTT	CASSTTGENTEAFF
TRBJ1-6	TRBV6-1	few	NA	TGTGCCAGCAGGCTATGGAATTCACCCCTCCACTTT	CASRLWNSPLHF
TRBJ1-2	TRBV6-1	NA	NA	TGTGCCAGCAGTGGAGACAGGACAAAGTATGGCTACACCTTC	CASSGDRTKYGYTF
TRBJ2-7	TRBV2	many	TRBD1	TGTGCCAGCAGTGGCTCAGGGGGCTACCCCTACGAGCAGTACTTC	CASSGSGGYPYEQYF
TRBJ2-2	TRBV11-2	once	NA	TGTGCCAGCAGCCCAGGACTGAACACCGGGGAGCTGTTTTTT	CASSPGLNTGELFF